This T cell receptor (beta chain) was profiled in a study of T cells in Graves' hyperthyroidism and ophthalmopathy. Germline assignment: CDR1 SNHLY and CDR2 FYNNEI. This CDR3 has 11 residues. With 6 bases removed from V and 2 bases from J, the gap between germline ends came to 5 bases. This clonotype was recorded at least ten times. The antigen remains unidentified. No progression to ophthalmopathy during 18 months of follow-up defined stable disease. Those patients with uncontrolled infection, other autoimmune disease, pregnancy or lactation were excluded. Orbital computed tomography and thyroid ultrasound, together with serum TRAb and thyroxine and clinical symptoms, were used for diagnoses. Whole-study results and caveats: Onset of ophthalmopathy came a median approximately 6.8 months after the model predicted it.

Amplified TCR beta CDR3 regions derived from RNA transcripts. First-round RT-PCR of the TCR CDR3 relied on the HTBI primer set. TCRdb ran MiXCR on the multiplex PCR reads and lists one entry per CDR3 protein. The table has about 580,000 distinct CDR3 sequences, approximately 44% seen once; the top ten hold around 7.7%. The sequenced sample was peripheral blood or thyroid tissue (not recorded which). The chain recombines TRBV2 with TRBJ2-7, with D unresolved. The TCR originated in a woman between 18 and 29 years old with Graves' hyperthyroidism. The CDR3 loop is CASRMPYEQYF. The DNA of the CDR3 is TGTGCCAGCAGGATGCCCTACGAGCAGTACTTC. Combining the CDR3 with reference TRBV2 and TRBJ2-7 gives the whole variable domain EPEVTQTPSHQVTQMGQEVILRCVPISNHLYFYWYRQILGQKVEFLVSFYNNEISEKSEIFDDQFSVERPDGSNFTLKIRSTKLEDSAMYFCASRMPYEQYFGPGTRLTVT.